This T cell receptor (beta chain) was observed in a study of post-analysis software for immune sequencing data. The authors incorporated unique molecular identifiers into the TCR beta cDNA libraries. Via MiXCR, TCRdb re-called the PCR reads, giving one row per CDR3 protein. This table holds a few hundred thousand distinct CDR3 sequences, about a third found once. Remarks on this clonotype: Antigen unknown.

The CDR3 totals 15 residues. Between the trimmed V and J ends, which lost 4 bases and 0 bases, there was a span of 13 bases. Germline CDR1 reads LGHDT; CDR2 reads YNNKEL (reference sequence). The study, taken as a whole, reports: In patients, TRBV5-6, TRBV5-1 and TRBV20-1 belonged to five TRBV segments found more frequently than in controls. Controls showed significantly higher normalized Chao1 diversity than did multiple sclerosis patients.

The TCR originated in a girl aged 10-17 years with multiple sclerosis. The material sequenced was blood. The V call is TRBV3-1, the J call TRBJ2-7; D not resolved. This CDR3 reads CASSRNFPSSYEQYF. The CDR3 coding sequence is TGTGCCAGCAGCCGGAATTTCCCTAGCTCCTACGAGCAGTACTTC.